These 19 T cell receptor beta chains share one sample of origin, sequenced in a study of T cells in women clearing cervical HPV infection. Here immunoSEQ multiplex PCR was the method, and the copy in TCRdb shows in-frame clones only, minus some. Recorded for this sample: roughly 34,000 clones. Material: blood buffy coat. The receptors were gathered from a woman aged 18 to 75 with a cervical HPV16 infection that either progressed to CIN3+ or cleared (not recorded which).

The covered CDR3 bases are TGTGCCAGCAGCTTAGACCCCCAGCGGGGGGGGCAAGATACG. Translating gives CASSLDPQRGGQDT. The full CDR3 protein is CASSLDPQRGGQDTQYF. The J gene is TRBJ2-3, the V gene TRBV13, with 10 bases that match TRBD2. The read ends 3 residues before the CDR3 terminus; that terminus is restored from the germline J gene. The CDR3 sequence is 17 residues long. The germline V gene has CDR1 PRHDT and CDR2 FYEKMQ (reference sequence). V shed 1 base, J shed 5 bases, and the junction held 9 bases outside the gene matches. Filled out from reference TRBV13 and TRBJ2-3, the complete variable domain reads AAGVIQSPRHLIKEKRETATLKCYPIPRHDTVYWYQQGPGQDPQFLISFYEKMQSDKGSIPDRFSAQQFSDYHSELNMSSLELGDSALYFCASSLDPQRGGQDTQYFGPGTRLTVL.

A note on this clone: The read halts 3 residues ahead of the CDR3 end, with the missing end drawn from the germline J gene. The V call is TRBV20-1, the J call TRBJ2-3; 10 nucleotides agree with TRBD1. V lost 3 bases to trimming and J lost 2 bases; unmatched junction nucleotides: 5. The CDR3 is 15 amino acids. CDR1 DFQATT and CDR2 SNEGSKA come from the germline V gene (reference sequence). The DNA read from the CDR3 is TGCAGTGCTAGTGGGACAGGGGCCTCCACAGATACG. Translated, it gives CSASGTGASTDT. The complete CDR3 reads CSASGTGASTDTQYF.

Notes on this clone: The DNA ends 3 residues before the CDR3 does, and the rest of the CDR3 is filled in from the germline J gene. This chain uses TRBV30 with TRBJ2-3; the match to TRBD1 covers 7 bases. Germline CDR1 and CDR2: GTSNPN and SVGIG (reference sequence). Trimming took 0 bases from V and 4 from J; bases not matched to a gene: 10. The CDR3 runs to 16 residues. CDR3 DNA, as far as it was read: TGTGCCTGGAGTGTACTAGGGGGCGACGACGCAGATACG. Residues: CAWSVLGGDDADT. Given in full, the CDR3 is CAWSVLGGDDADTQYF.

Notes on this clone: The read finishes 3 residues shy of the CDR3 end, and the germline J gene is used to complete it. This rearrangement joins TRBV5-4 to TRBJ2-5; D might be TRBD2 (5 bases). V gave up 7 bases and J gave up 2 bases, with 21 bases separating them. CDR3 size: 16 residues. The germline V gene encodes CDR1 SGHNT and CDR2 YYREEE (reference sequence). The CDR3 bases that were read are TGTGCCAGCTCCCGGTTTGGAAATAGCGTACAAGAGACC. It yields the protein CASSRFGNSVQET. The whole CDR3 reads CASSRFGNSVQETQYF. Complete variable domain (other parts from reference TRBV5-4 and TRBJ2-5): ETGVTQSPTHLIKTRGQQVTLRCSSQSGHNTVSWYQQALGQGPQFIFQYYREEENGRGNFPPRFSGLQFPNYSSELNVNALELDDSALYLCASSRFGNSVQETQYFGPGTRLLVL.

Worth noting for this clone: The sequence runs out 3 residues before the end of the CDR3; the remainder is reconstructed from the germline J gene. V usage is TRBV2 and J usage is TRBJ2-4, with 7 bases that match TRBD1. The junction had 8 bases not matched to a gene; V was cut back by 7 bases and J by 5 bases. Germline CDR1 reads SNHLY; CDR2 reads FYNNEI. This CDR3 has 14 amino acids. Here the CDR3 reads CASIIGGYENIQYF. The sequenced part of the CDR3 DNA is TGTGCCAGCATCATAGGGGGCTACGAAAACATT.

Details on this clone: Sequencing ends 3 residues short of the CDR3 end; the germline J gene provides the rest. V gene TRBV19 combines with J gene TRBJ2-2; D possibly corresponds to TRBD2 (5 bases). Per germline, CDR1 LNHDA and CDR2 SQIVND (reference sequence). There are 15 residues in the CDR3. The CDR3 loop is CASSIFRTSDSPLFF. The DNA read from the CDR3 is TGTGCCAGTAGTATATTTCGGACTTCGGATTCACCG. Full variable domain (rest looked up from reference TRBV19 and TRBJ2-2): DGGITQSPKYLFRKEGQNVTLSCEQNLNHDAMYWYRQDPGQGLRLIYYSQIVNDFQKGDIAEGYSVSREKKESFPLTVTSAQKNPTAFYLCASSIFRTSDSPLFFGEGSRLTVL.

As concerns this clone: The CDR3 end is not reached by the read, which stops 3 residues before it; the germline J gene fills it in. The V gene is TRBV2, the J gene TRBJ1-1; 10 nucleotides line up with TRBD1. V trimming: 6 bases; J trimming: 4 bases; junction bases outside the gene matches: 2. CDR1 and CDR2 (germline): SNHLY, FYNNEI. CDR3 size: 13 residues. This chain's CDR3 is CASRTGGFTEAFF. The sequenced part of the CDR3 DNA is TGTGCCAGCAGGACAGGGGGCTTCACTGAA.

Regarding this clone: The read comes to an end 3 residues before the CDR3 does, leaving the germline J gene to fill in the end. The chain is built from TRBV12-3 or TRBV12-4 and TRBJ2-4; 7 bases agree with TRBD1. CDR3 length: 16 amino acids. V dropped 6 bases and J dropped 1; count of bases not matched to a gene: 9. The CDR3 protein is CASSPTEGQAKNIQYF. The sequenced CDR3 bases are TGTGCCAGCAGCCCCACCGAGGGACAGGCCAAAAACATT.

Notes on this clone: Read data end 3 residues before the CDR3 end; the end is taken from the germline J gene. V is TRBV20-1 and J is TRBJ1-4, with TRBD1 identical over 7 bases. Germline CDR1 reads DFQATT; CDR2 reads SNEGSKA (reference sequence). The CDR3 contains 13 residues. Trimming at V came to 6 bases and at J to 2 bases, leaving 3 bases not matched to a gene. Incomplete CDR3 DNA: TGCAGTGCCCCGGGACAGACTAATGAAAAA. As protein: CSAPGQTNEK. The full CDR3 is CSAPGQTNEKLFF.

Details on this clone: The missing CDR3 end, 3 residues past where the read stops, is filled in from the germline J gene. The J gene is TRBJ2-1, the V gene TRBV14; weak D call: TRBD2 (5 bases). This CDR3 has 12 residues. Trimming left V 4 bases short and J 6 bases short, with 7 bases between. Germline V gene lookup returns CDR1 SGHDN and CDR2 FVKESK. The CDR3: CASSPGSNEQFF. The sequenced part of the CDR3 DNA is TGTGCCAGCAGCCCGGGGTCCAATGAG.

A remark on this clone: The sequenced fragment ends 3 residues before the CDR3 boundary, so the rest is inferred from the germline J gene. The chain combines TRBV2 with TRBJ2-3; 8 bases line up with TRBD2. Germline CDR1 SNHLY, CDR2 FYNNEI. The CDR3 consists of 15 residues. Here the CDR3 reads CASIELAGYQETQYF. CDR3 DNA (partial): TGTGCCAGCATCGAGTTAGCGGGGTACCAAGAGACG.

With respect to this clone: The read ends 3 residues shy of where the CDR3 ends; the end is completed using the germline J gene. The same CDR3 is also encoded by other DNA sequences in this sample. The V gene is TRBV19, the J gene TRBJ1-3, with D perhaps matching TRBD1 (6 bases). From germline, CDR1 is LNHDA and CDR2 SQIVND (reference sequence). Deletions cut 5 bases from V and 7 bases from J, with 12 bases between. This CDR3 region has 13 residues. The sequenced part of the CDR3 DNA is TGTGCCAGTAGTCAGGGGCCGGGGAACACC. Protein: CASSQGPGNT. The CDR3 in full is CASSQGPGNTIYF.

With regard to this clone: The read finishes 3 residues shy of the CDR3 end, and the germline J gene is used to complete it. The chain uses TRBV10-3 and TRBJ1-1, with 7 bases aligning to TRBD1. In germline, CDR1 is ENHRY, CDR2 SYGVKD. Trimming at V came to 5 bases and at J to 0 bases, leaving 6 bases not matched to a gene. The CDR3 is 15 residues long. The CDR3 spells CAISNRQGVNTEAFF. The sequenced part of the CDR3 DNA is TGTGCCATCAGTAACAGACAGGGCGTGAACACTGAA.

Comment on this clone: Read coverage stops 3 residues before the CDR3 terminus; the germline J gene supplies the remainder. The chain couples TRBV30 to TRBJ1-6; D is possibly TRBD1 (6 bases). The CDR3 extends over 16 amino acids. Looked up from germline, CDR1 is GTSNPN and CDR2 is SVGIG (reference sequence). Trimming cost V 4 bases and J 10 bases, with 23 bases left between them. The CDR3 sequence is CAWKLGRGIGESPLHF. CDR3 DNA, as far as it was read: TGTGCCTGGAAGCTCGGCAGGGGTATAGGGGAGTCACCC.

CDR3: CASSPSGANEQFF. Incomplete CDR3 DNA: TGTGCCAGCTCACCATCAGGGGCCAATGAG. This rearrangement joins TRBV18 to TRBJ2-1; D possibly corresponds to TRBD1 (6 bases). The read ends 3 residues early relative to the CDR3; the germline J gene fills the gap. V was pared by 2 bases and J by 6 bases, with 8 bases between. The CDR3 has 13 residues. Germline V gene data show CDR1 as KGHSH and CDR2 as LQKENI.

Note on this clone: With the read ending 3 residues before the CDR3 end, the germline J gene is used to fill in that end. This chain links TRBV19 with TRBJ2-7; 12 nucleotides line up with TRBD2. Trimming removed 4 bases from V and 3 bases from J; junction bases left unmatched: 4. This CDR3 is 15 amino acids long. Per germline, CDR1 LNHDA and CDR2 SQIVND (reference sequence). The sequenced part of the CDR3 DNA is TGTGCCAGTAGTAATCCGACTAGCGGGAGCTACGAG. Amino acid sequence: CASSNPTSGSYE. The entire CDR3 is CASSNPTSGSYEQYF.

With regard to this clone: The read ends 3 residues shy of where the CDR3 ends; the end is completed using the germline J gene. The chain couples TRBV7-9 to TRBJ2-7; the D gene is possibly TRBD1 (6 bases). The CDR3 is 13 residues long. V gave up 6 bases and J gave up 0 bases, with 9 bases separating them. CDR1 and CDR2 from the germline V gene are SEHNR and FQNEAQ (reference sequence). The covered CDR3 bases are TGTGCCAGCAGAGAGGACAGCTCCTACGAG. Amino acids: CASREDSSYE. The whole CDR3 region reads CASREDSSYEQYF.

In the case of this clone: The CDR3 end lies 3 residues beyond the end of the read and is filled in from the germline J gene. The gene calls are TRBV13 and TRBJ1-1, with a weak D call TRBD1 (5 bases). Trimming shortened V by 4 bases and J by 1 base, and 10 bases separated the two germline ends. Germline assignment: CDR1 PRHDT and CDR2 FYEKMQ (reference sequence). The CDR3 extends over 14 amino acids. Partial CDR3 DNA: TGTGCCAGCAGCTCGGACGGGGGGAACACTGAA. This codes for CASSSDGGNTE. The full-length CDR3 reads as CASSSDGGNTEAFF.

Concerning this clone: Sequencing ends 3 residues short of the CDR3 end; the germline J gene provides the rest. The V call is TRBV18, the J call TRBJ2-1; D remains unclear. The CDR3 loop spans 14 amino acids. Germline assignment: CDR1 KGHSH and CDR2 LQKENI. V lost 2 bases, J lost 6 bases, and 11 bases lay in between. The CDR3 reads CASSPRQSTNEQFF. The covered CDR3 bases are TGTGCCAGCTCACCAAGGCAGAGTACCAATGAG.